The rows below give T cell receptor beta chains drawn from one sample of a study of cytomegalovirus exposure and HLA in healthy donors. Method: immunoSEQ multiplex PCR; TCRdb's copy keeps in-frame clones and lacks some. In the table there are around 90,000 clones, roughly nine tenths of which are singletons. Sequencing input: PBMCs. These receptors originate from a man aged 30 to 39 in good health and CMV-seropositive. CDR3s include the opening cysteine and the closing phenylalanine or tryptophan.

V: TRBV6-5; J: TRBJ2-3; CDR3: CASSPGFLRTDTQYF
V: TRBV2; J: TRBJ1-2; CDR3: CASSTTWTSEANYGYTF
V: TRBV5-4; J: TRBJ2-1; CDR3: CASSVRLAGKSYNEQFF
V: TRBV18; J: TRBJ1-2; CDR3: CASSPQGNYGYTF
V: TRBV19; J: TRBJ2-6; CDR3: CATRDSGANVLTF
V: TRBV7-3; J: TRBJ2-7; CDR3: CASSFFAGGSYEQYF
V: TRBV6-1; J: TRBJ2-7; CDR3: CASSDTSGGGYEQYF
V: TRBV27; J: TRBJ2-3; CDR3: CASRIVGGRDTQYF
V: TRBV28; J: TRBJ2-1; CDR3: CASSFPGVAGGDNEQFF
V: TRBV5-5; J: TRBJ2-7; CDR3: CASSLYSGRALGYF
V: TRBV19; J: TRBJ2-7; CDR3: CASSQTGISYEQYF
V: TRBV2; J: TRBJ1-1; CDR3: CASSEEEGMNTEAFF
V: TRBV4-1; J: TRBJ2-1; CDR3: CASSQGRASGRNEQFF
V: TRBV19; J: TRBJ1-2; CDR3: CASSRGSRVRGGGYTF
V: TRBV29-1; J: TRBJ2-4; CDR3: CSVEDHGEENIQYF
V: TRBV10-3; J: TRBJ2-7; CDR3: CAITAVRQDLYEQYF
V: TRBV6-6; J: TRBJ1-1; CDR3: CASSWTGGDTEAFF
V: TRBV27; J: TRBJ1-4; CDR3: CASSLLEGEKLFF
V: TRBV29-1; J: TRBJ2-5; CDR3: CSVEDFGGPLKTQYF
V: TRBV15; J: TRBJ2-7; CDR3: CATSREASYEQYF
V: TRBV27; J: TRBJ2-2; CDR3: CASSLSGLTSGELFF
V: TRBV19; J: TRBJ1-2; CDR3: CASSINRGAYYGYTF
V: TRBV19; J: TRBJ1-2; CDR3: CASSIGAGYGYTF
V: TRBV30; J: TRBJ2-3; CDR3: CAWRSGLAIADTQYF
V: TRBV4-2; J: TRBJ1-5; CDR3: CASSQPGQSNQPQHF
V: TRBV9; J: TRBJ2-3; CDR3: CASSVEGLASTDTQYF
V: TRBV11-2; J: TRBJ2-7; CDR3: CASSFRGAYEQYF
V: TRBV7-2; J: TRBJ2-1; CDR3: CASSPGQYNEQFF
V: TRBV7-9; J: TRBJ2-1; CDR3: CASSLAATGGNEQFF
V: TRBV7-2; J: TRBJ2-1; CDR3: CASSLVSEVGEQFF
V: TRBV19; J: TRBJ2-7; CDR3: CASSWDRGYEQYF
V: TRBV5-1; J: TRBJ2-7; CDR3: CASSLGQGVYEQYF
V: TRBV4-1; J: TRBJ2-2; CDR3: CASSPRGTGELFF
V: TRBV5-1; J: TRBJ2-3; CDR3: CASSLEAGGSADTQYF
V: TRBV15; J: TRBJ2-5; CDR3: CATSRDIGQETQYF
V: TRBV10-3; J: TRBJ2-1; CDR3: CAISESSGRLNEQFF
V: TRBV5-1; J: TRBJ1-2; CDR3: CASSYSHETNYGYTF
V: TRBV5-1; J: TRBJ2-1; CDR3: CATARLGGDNEQFF
V: TRBV7-9; J: TRBJ2-7; CDR3: CASSSGGSGYEQYF
V: TRBV10-3; J: TRBJ2-7; CDR3: CAISESNSPTFYEQYF
V: TRBV7-9; J: TRBJ2-5; CDR3: CASSPGQVKETQYF
V: TRBV18; J: TRBJ2-5; CDR3: CASSPPGRETQYF
V: TRBV7-2; J: TRBJ1-2; CDR3: CASSLRRDRGLGYTF
V: TRBV5-5; J: TRBJ2-7; CDR3: CASSLNPTNGEQYF
V: TRBV6-5; J: TRBJ1-4; CDR3: CATAPGLNNEKLFF
V: TRBV6-5; J: TRBJ1-1; CDR3: CASSTPRGGNTEAFF
V: TRBV10-3; J: TRBJ2-5; CDR3: CAIRSQVNQETQYF
V: TRBV28; J: TRBJ1-2; CDR3: CASSRLSGNYGYTF
V: TRBV30; J: TRBJ1-1; CDR3: CAWKKGLVTEAFF
V: TRBV7-9; J: TRBJ2-7; CDR3: CASSPGQGPHEQYF